These T cell receptor beta chains were read from a single sample in a study of early T cells in non-severe SARS-CoV-2 infection. MiXCR was run by TCRdb on the 5' RACE reads, yielding one entry per CDR3 protein. This table has over 75,000 distinct CDR3 sequences, about 15% appearing once. Sequencing was done on a sample of whole blood. The receptors were sampled from an adult who was a healthcare worker with PCR-confirmed SARS-CoV-2 infection or an uninfected control (not recorded which). Each CDR3 is given without its conserved first and last residue. The order of the fields is J gene, V gene, CDR3 protein.

J gene: TRBJ2-7
V gene: TRBV2
CDR3 protein: ASSGHYEQY

J gene: TRBJ2-7
V gene: TRBV20-1
CDR3 protein: SARDLASGAYEQY

J gene: TRBJ2-7
V gene: TRBV20-1
CDR3 protein: SARARGGSSYEQY

J gene: TRBJ1-5
V gene: TRBV2
CDR3 protein: ASSAGQGSKQPQH

J gene: TRBJ2-3
V gene: TRBV13
CDR3 protein: ASSYRRLAGLTDTQY

J gene: TRBJ1-6
V gene: TRBV7-2
CDR3 protein: ASSSRTSPLH

J gene: TRBJ2-5
V gene: TRBV11-2
CDR3 protein: ASSPIELTKQETQY

J gene: TRBJ2-3
V gene: TRBV28
CDR3 protein: ASSFRGRSTDTQY

J gene: TRBJ1-1
V gene: TRBV3-1
CDR3 protein: ASSQAAVNTEAF

J gene: TRBJ2-7
V gene: TRBV28
CDR3 protein: ASSPRRSYEQY

J gene: TRBJ2-1
V gene: TRBV20-1
CDR3 protein: SANIEGSYNEQF

J gene: TRBJ1-2
V gene: TRBV27
CDR3 protein: ASKPREAAGYT

J gene: TRBJ2-3
V gene: TRBV18
CDR3 protein: ASSPGRSADTQY

J gene: TRBJ1-1
V gene: TRBV29-1
CDR3 protein: SVDRGTTEAF

J gene: TRBJ1-1
V gene: TRBV12-3/TRBV12-4
CDR3 protein: ASGGRTENTEAF

J gene: TRBJ2-5
V gene: TRBV6-2/TRBV6-3
CDR3 protein: ASSYAGVVETQY

J gene: TRBJ1-2
V gene: TRBV5-4
CDR3 protein: ASNFPGGDYGYT

J gene: TRBJ2-3
V gene: TRBV4-1
CDR3 protein: ASSQTGLEGLPQY

J gene: TRBJ1-2
V gene: TRBV20-1
CDR3 protein: SASSDSDGYT

J gene: TRBJ2-2
V gene: TRBV6-2/TRBV6-3
CDR3 protein: ASEGGRDTGELF

J gene: TRBJ2-1
V gene: TRBV20-1
CDR3 protein: SARVDWLGEQF

J gene: TRBJ1-1
V gene: TRBV5-1
CDR3 protein: ASSLEGPGAF

J gene: TRBJ2-1
V gene: TRBV11-1
CDR3 protein: ASSLVGGLAGELF

J gene: TRBJ2-1
V gene: TRBV20-1
CDR3 protein: SARGTVGRNEQF

J gene: TRBJ1-1
V gene: TRBV20-1
CDR3 protein: SARDGTGWPEAF

J gene: TRBJ2-2
V gene: TRBV29-1
CDR3 protein: SVRTRENTGELF

J gene: TRBJ2-1
V gene: TRBV7-9
CDR3 protein: ASSAGLDNYNEQF

J gene: TRBJ2-3
V gene: TRBV15
CDR3 protein: ATSRDLTGSGDTQY

J gene: TRBJ2-3
V gene: TRBV7-8
CDR3 protein: CSKGLAGGGSTDTQY

J gene: TRBJ2-1
V gene: TRBV24-1
CDR3 protein: ATSDSGQDFGSEQF

J gene: TRBJ2-1
V gene: TRBV15
CDR3 protein: ATSRDVEQF

J gene: TRBJ2-2
V gene: TRBV27
CDR3 protein: ATSQGNTGELF

J gene: TRBJ2-7
V gene: TRBV20-1
CDR3 protein: SARVGADGRAREQY

J gene: TRBJ2-1
V gene: TRBV20-1
CDR3 protein: SATPGHRPDEQF

J gene: TRBJ1-5
V gene: TRBV6-5
CDR3 protein: ASSYTRGQPQH

J gene: TRBJ2-5
V gene: TRBV7-2
CDR3 protein: ASSFILQETQY

J gene: TRBJ2-1
V gene: TRBV29-1
CDR3 protein: SVVEAYNEQF

J gene: TRBJ1-4
V gene: TRBV30
CDR3 protein: AWSRTSTNEKLF

J gene: TRBJ2-7
V gene: TRBV5-1
CDR3 protein: ASSLDPGGSEQY

J gene: TRBJ2-1
V gene: TRBV7-6
CDR3 protein: ASSLSEVKPHNEQF

J gene: TRBJ1-1
V gene: TRBV6-5
CDR3 protein: ASSPQGATEAF

J gene: TRBJ1-5
V gene: TRBV10-2
CDR3 protein: ASSESWLKPQH

J gene: TRBJ1-4
V gene: TRBV6-1
CDR3 protein: ASSEQPTANEKLF